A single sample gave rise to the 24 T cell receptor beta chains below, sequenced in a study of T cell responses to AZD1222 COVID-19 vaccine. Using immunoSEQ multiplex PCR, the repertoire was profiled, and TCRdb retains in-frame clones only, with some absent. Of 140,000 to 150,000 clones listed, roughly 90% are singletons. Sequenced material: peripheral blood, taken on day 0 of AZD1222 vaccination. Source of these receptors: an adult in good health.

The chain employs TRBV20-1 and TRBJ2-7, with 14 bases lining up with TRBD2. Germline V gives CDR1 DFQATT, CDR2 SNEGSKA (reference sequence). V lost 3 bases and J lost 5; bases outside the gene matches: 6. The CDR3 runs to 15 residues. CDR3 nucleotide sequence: TGCAGTGCTAGTGAAGTGGGACTAGCGGGAGACGAGCAGTACTTC. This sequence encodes CSASEVGLAGDEQYF.

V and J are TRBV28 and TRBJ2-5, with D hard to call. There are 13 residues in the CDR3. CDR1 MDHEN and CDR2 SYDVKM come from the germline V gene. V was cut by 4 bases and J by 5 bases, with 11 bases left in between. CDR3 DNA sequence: TGTGCCAGCAGTTCGTACTTAATGGAGACCCAGTACTTC. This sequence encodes CASSSYLMETQYF. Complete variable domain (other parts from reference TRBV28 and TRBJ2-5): DVKVTQSSRYLVKRTGEKVFLECVQDMDHENMFWYRQDPGLGLRLIYFSYDVKMKEKGDIPEGYSVSREKKERFSLILESASTNQTSMYLCASSSYLMETQYFGPGTRLLVL.

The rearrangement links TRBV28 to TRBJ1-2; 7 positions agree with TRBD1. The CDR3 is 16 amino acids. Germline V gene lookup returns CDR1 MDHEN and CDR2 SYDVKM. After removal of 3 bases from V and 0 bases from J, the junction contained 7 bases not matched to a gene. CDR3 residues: CASSFDRATANYGYTF. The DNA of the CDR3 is TGTGCCAGCAGTTTTGACAGGGCAACAGCTAACTATGGCTACACCTTC.

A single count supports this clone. This CDR3 is CASKRNANTGELFF. CDR3 nucleotides: TGTGCCAGTAAACGGAACGCGAACACCGGGGAGCTGTTTTTT. This chain links TRBV19 with TRBJ2-2, with unresolved D. The CDR3 totals 14 residues. Per the germline V gene, CDR1 is LNHDA and CDR2 is SQIVND (reference sequence). The germline V and J ends were trimmed by 7 bases and 0 bases, with 9 bases remaining between them.

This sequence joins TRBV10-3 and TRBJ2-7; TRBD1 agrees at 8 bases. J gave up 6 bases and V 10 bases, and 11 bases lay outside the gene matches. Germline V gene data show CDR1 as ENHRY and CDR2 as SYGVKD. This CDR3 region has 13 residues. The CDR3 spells CATHPGQAREQYF. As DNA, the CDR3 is TGTGCCACCCATCCGGGACAGGCCCGCGAGCAGTACTTC.

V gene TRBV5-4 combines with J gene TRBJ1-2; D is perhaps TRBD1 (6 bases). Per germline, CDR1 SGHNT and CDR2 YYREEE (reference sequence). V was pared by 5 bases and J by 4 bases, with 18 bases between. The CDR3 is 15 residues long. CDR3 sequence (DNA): TGTGCCAGCAGAGGCTACGGGGGGGCCGGCTATGGCTACACCTTC. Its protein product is CASRGYGGAGYGYTF.

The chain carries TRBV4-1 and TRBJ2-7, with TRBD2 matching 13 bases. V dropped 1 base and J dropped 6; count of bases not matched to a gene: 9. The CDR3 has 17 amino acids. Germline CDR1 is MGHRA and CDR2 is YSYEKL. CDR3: CASSQATSGRVWSEQYF. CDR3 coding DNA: TGCGCCAGCAGCCAAGCAACTAGCGGGAGGGTCTGGAGCGAGCAGTACTTC.

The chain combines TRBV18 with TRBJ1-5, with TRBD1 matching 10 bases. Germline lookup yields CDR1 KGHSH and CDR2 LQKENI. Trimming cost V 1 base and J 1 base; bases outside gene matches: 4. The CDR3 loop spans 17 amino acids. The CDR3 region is CASSPLTGGSSNQPQHF. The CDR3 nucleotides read TGTGCCAGCTCACCACTGACAGGGGGCTCGAGCAATCAGCCCCAGCATTTT. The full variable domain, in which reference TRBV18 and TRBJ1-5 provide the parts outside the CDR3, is NAGVMQNPRHLVRRRGQEARLRCSPMKGHSHVYWYRQLPEEGLKFMVYLQKENIIDESGMPKERFSAEFPKEGPSILRIQQVVRGDSAAYFCASSPLTGGSSNQPQHFGDGTRLSIL.

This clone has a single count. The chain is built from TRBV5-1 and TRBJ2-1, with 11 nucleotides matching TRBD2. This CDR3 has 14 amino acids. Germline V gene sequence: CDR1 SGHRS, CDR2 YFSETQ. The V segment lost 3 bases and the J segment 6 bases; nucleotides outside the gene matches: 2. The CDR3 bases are TGCGCCAGCAGCTACGGGACTAGCGGCAATGAGCAGTTCTTC. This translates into CASSYGTSGNEQFF.

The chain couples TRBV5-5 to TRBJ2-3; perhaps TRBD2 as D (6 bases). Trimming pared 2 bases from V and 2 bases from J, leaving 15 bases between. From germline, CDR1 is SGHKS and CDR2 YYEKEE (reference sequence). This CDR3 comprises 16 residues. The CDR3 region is CASSFMAERVTDTQYF. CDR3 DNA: TGTGCCAGCAGCTTCATGGCGGAGCGGGTCACAGATACGCAGTATTTT.

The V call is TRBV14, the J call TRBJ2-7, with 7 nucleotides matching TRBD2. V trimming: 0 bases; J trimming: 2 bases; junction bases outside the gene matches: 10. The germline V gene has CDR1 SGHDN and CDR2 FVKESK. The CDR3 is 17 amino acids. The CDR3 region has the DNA TGTGCCAGCAGCCAAGATGTATCGCTAGCGGAGCCCTACGAGCAGTACTTC. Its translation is CASSQDVSLAEPYEQYF. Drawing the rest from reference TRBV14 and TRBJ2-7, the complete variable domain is EAGVTQFPSHSVIEKGQTVTLRCDPISGHDNLYWYRRVMGKEIKFLLHFVKESKQDESGMPNNRFLAERTGGTYSTLKVQPAELEDSGVYFCASSQDVSLAEPYEQYFGPGTRLTVT.

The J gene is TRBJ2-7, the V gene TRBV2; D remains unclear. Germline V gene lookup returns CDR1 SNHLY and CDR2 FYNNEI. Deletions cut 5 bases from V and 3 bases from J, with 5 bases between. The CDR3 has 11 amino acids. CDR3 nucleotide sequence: TGTGCCAGCAGTCCACTCTACGAGCAGTACTTC. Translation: CASSPLYEQYF.

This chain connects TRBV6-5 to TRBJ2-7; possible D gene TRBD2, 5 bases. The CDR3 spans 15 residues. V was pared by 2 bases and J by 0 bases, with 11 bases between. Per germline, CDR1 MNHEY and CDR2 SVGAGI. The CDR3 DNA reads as TGTGCCAGCAGTTACGCAGCGGTGGGCTCCTACGAGCAGTACTTC. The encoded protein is CASSYAAVGSYEQYF.

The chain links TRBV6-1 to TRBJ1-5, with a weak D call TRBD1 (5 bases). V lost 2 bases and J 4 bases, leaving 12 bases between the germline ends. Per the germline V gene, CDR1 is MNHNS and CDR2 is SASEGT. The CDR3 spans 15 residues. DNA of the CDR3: TGTGCCAGCAGTGAATCTGGGGGGGGGAATCAGCCCCAGCATTTT. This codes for CASSESGGGNQPQHF.

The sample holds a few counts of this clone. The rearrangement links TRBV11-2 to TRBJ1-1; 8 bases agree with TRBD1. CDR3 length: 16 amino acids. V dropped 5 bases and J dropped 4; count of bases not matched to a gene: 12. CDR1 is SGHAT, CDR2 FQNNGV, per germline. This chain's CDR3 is CASSPRDRPRVTEAFF. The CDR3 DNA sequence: TGTGCCAGCAGCCCCCGGGACAGGCCACGAGTCACTGAAGCTTTCTTT.

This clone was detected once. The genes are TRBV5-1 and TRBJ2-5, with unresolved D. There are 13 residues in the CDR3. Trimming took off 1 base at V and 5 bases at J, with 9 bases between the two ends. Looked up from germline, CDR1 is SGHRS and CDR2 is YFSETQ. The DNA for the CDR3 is TGCGCCAGCAGCTTGAAACGTACCGAGACCCAGTACTTC. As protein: CASSLKRTETQYF.

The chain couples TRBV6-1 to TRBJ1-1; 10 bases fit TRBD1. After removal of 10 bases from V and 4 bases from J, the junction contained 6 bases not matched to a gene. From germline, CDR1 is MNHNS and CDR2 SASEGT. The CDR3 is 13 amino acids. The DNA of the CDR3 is TGTGCCATCCAGGACAGGGGGGCCACTGAAGCTTTCTTT. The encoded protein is CAIQDRGATEAFF.

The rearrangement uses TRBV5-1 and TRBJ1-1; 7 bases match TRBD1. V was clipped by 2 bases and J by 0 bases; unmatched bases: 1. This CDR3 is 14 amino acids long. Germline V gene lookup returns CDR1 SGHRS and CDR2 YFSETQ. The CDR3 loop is CASSLQGMNTEAFF. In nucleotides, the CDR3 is TGCGCCAGCAGCTTACAGGGGATGAACACTGAAGCTTTCTTT.

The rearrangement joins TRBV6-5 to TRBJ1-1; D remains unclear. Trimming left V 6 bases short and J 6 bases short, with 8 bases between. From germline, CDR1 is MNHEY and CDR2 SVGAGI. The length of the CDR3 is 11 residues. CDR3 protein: CASSTGPEAFF. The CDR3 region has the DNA TGTGCCAGCAGCACCGGGCCTGAAGCTTTCTTT.

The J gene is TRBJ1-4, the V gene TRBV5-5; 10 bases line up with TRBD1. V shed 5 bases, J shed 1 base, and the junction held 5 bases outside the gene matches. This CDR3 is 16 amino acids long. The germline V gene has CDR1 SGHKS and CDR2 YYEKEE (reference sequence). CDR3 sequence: CASSLTGGGTNEKLFF. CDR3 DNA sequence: TGTGCCAGCAGTTTGACAGGGGGCGGAACTAATGAAAAACTGTTTTTT.

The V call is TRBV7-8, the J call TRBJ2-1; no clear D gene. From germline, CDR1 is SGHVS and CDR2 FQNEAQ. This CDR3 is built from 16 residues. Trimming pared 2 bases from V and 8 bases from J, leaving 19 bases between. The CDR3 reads CASSLMWAPLGDEQFF. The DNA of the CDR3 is TGTGCCAGCAGCTTAATGTGGGCCCCCTTAGGCGATGAGCAGTTCTTC.

CDR3 nucleotide sequence: TGCGCCAGCAGCTCGTCGACTAGCGGGAGGCCTCAAGAGACCCAGTACTTC. This gives the protein CASSSSTSGRPQETQYF. The V and J genes are TRBV5-1 and TRBJ2-5, with 13 nucleotides matching TRBD2. Germline CDR1 SGHRS, CDR2 YFSETQ. CDR3 length: 17 amino acids. Trimming removed 3 bases from V and 2 bases from J; junction bases left unmatched: 7.

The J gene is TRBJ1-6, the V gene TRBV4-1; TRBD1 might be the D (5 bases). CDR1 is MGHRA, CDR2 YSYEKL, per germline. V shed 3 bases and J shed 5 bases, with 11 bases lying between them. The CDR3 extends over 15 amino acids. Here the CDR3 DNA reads TGCGCCAGCAGCCAGGATGGGGCGGATAATTCACCCCTCCACTTT. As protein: CASSQDGADNSPLHF.

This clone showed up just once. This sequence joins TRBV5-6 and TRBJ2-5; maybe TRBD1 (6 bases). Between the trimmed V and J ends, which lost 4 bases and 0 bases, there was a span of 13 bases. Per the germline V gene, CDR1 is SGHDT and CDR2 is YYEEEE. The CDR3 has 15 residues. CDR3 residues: CASSGRTAYQETQYF. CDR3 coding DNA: TGTGCCAGCAGCGGACGGACAGCGTACCAAGAGACCCAGTACTTC.